The sequence of this T cell receptor (beta chain) was determined in a study of PD-1 blockade in classical Hodgkin lymphoma. Every patient relapsed after autologous stem cell transplantation, and brentuximab vedotin exposure varied. This clone was observed a single time. With 0 bases removed from V and 8 bases from J, the gap between germline ends came to 16 bases. The CDR3 loop spans 15 amino acids. Germline lookup yields CDR1 KGHSH and CDR2 LQKENI. Sequenced by immunoSEQ multiplex PCR; TCRdb stores in-frame clones only, minus some. Of roughly 150,000 clones detected, less than 80% appear once; the ten largest clones hold 7% to 9.5%.

The sequence came from a human donor with classical Hodgkin lymphoma. The rearrangement links TRBV18 to TRBJ1-2; D uncertain. The starting material was peripheral blood mononuclear cells (PBMCs), obtained before the second cycle of nivolumab. The CDR3 DNA follows: TGTGCCAGCTCACCACCCGCGGGTCTTATGAAAGGCTACACCTTC. Residues: CASSPPAGLMKGYTF.